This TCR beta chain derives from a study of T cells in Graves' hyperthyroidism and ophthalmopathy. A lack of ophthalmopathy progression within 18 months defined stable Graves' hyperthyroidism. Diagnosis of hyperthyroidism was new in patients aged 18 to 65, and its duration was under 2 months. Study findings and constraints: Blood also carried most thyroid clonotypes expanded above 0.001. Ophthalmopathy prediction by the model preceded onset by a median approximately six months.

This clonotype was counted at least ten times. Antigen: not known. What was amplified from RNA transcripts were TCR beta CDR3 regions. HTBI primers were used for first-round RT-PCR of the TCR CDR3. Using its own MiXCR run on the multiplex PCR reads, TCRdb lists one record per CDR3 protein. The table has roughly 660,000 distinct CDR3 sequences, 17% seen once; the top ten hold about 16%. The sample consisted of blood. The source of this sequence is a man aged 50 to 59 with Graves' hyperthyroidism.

CDR3 amino acids: CASSLEGSLSYNEQFF. DNA of the CDR3: TGTGCCAGCAGCTTAGAAGGGAGTCTTTCCTACAATGAGCAGTTCTTC. The V and J genes are TRBV7-2 and TRBJ2-1; tentatively, D is TRBD2 (5 bases). Between the trimmed V and J ends, which lost 1 base and 1 base, there was a span of 11 bases. The V gene's germline CDR1 is SGHTA and CDR2 FQGNSA. The CDR3 has 16 amino acids.